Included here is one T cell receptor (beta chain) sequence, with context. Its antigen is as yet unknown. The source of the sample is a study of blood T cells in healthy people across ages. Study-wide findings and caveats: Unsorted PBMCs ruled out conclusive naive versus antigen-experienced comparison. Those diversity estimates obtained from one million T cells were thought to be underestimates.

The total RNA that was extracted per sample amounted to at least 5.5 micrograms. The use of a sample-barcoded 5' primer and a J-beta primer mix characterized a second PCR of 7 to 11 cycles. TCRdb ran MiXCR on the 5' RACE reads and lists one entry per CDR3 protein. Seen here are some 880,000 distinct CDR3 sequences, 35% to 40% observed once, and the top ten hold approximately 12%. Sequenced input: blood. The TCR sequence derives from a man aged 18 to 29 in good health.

The CDR3 DNA reads as TGTGCCACCAGCAGCCAGACAAGGGACACTGAAGCTTTCTTT. This translates into CATSSQTRDTEAFF. The V and J genes are TRBV15 and TRBJ1-1; no clear D gene. V lost 3 bases and J lost 3, with 11 bases in between. The CDR3 totals 14 residues. Germline CDR1 is LNHNV and CDR2 is YYDKDF (reference sequence).